The sample holds one count of the clone carrying this TCR beta chain. Its antigen is undetermined. This entry comes from a study of vaccination and CD4 T cells after COVID-19. The Oncomine TCR Beta short-read assay generated sequence data from the DNA of cultured CD4+ T cells. Each CDR3 protein is one row after TCRdb ran MiXCR on the PCR reads. The sample contains 12,000 or so distinct CDR3 sequences, around 60% of which appear only once. Per the germline V gene, CDR1 is SEHNR and CDR2 is FQNEAQ (reference sequence). V lost 6 bases and J lost 4, with 10 bases in between. The length of the CDR3 is 13 residues. Treatment specified: roughly ten-day PBMC culture with coronavirus spike peptide pools or control peptides (ViraFEST assay).

The rearrangement joins TRBV7-9 to TRBJ2-1; TRBD1 might be the D (5 bases). This TCR derives from a human donor who had recovered from COVID-19. The sequenced material came from CD4+ T cells from blood, cultured in vitro. CDR3 residues: CASRRTPYNEQFF. The DNA of the CDR3 is TGTGCCAGCAGGAGGACACCGTACAATGAGCAGTTCTTC.